This entry lists 25 T cell receptor beta chains sequenced from one sample in a study of T-cell reconstitution after alpha-beta-depleted transplantation in children. The TCRbeta library was prepared with unique molecular identifiers. TCRdb itself ran the PCR reads through MiXCR, one entry per CDR3 protein. The sample records hundreds of thousands of distinct CDR3 sequences, about an eighth being singletons. The sequences come from PBMCs, collected from the stem cell graft. The origin of the receptors is a human donor who donated a stem cell graft to a child with Fanconi anemia.

Only a few counts were recorded for this clonotype. The chain links TRBV10-3 to TRBJ1-4; TRBD1 might be the D (5 bases). Germline-derived CDR1 and CDR2 are ENHRY and SYGVKD. The CDR3 is 15 amino acids. The V end lost 7 bases, the J end lost 3 bases, and 15 bases lay between the germline ends. CDR3 in amino acids: CAIKASGASNEKLFF. The CDR3 coding sequence is TGTGCCATCAAGGCCAGCGGGGCCTCTAATGAAAAACTGTTTTTT.

The chain couples TRBV20-1 to TRBJ1-1; perhaps TRBD1 as D (6 bases). Trimming took off 0 bases at V and 12 bases at J, with 20 bases between the two ends. CDR1 is DFQATT, CDR2 SNEGSKA, per germline (reference sequence). The length of the CDR3 is 14 residues. CDR3 sequence (DNA): TGCAGTGCTAGAGATCCTAACGAGCAGGGGAGGACTTTCTTT. Protein: CSARDPNEQGRTFF.

The chain has TRBV5-4 and TRBJ2-3, with D uncertain. CDR3 size: 14 residues. Per the germline V gene, CDR1 is SGHNT and CDR2 is YYREEE (reference sequence). V lost 1 base, J lost 2 bases, and 8 bases lay in between. CDR3 in amino acids: CASSLTKNTDTQYF. CDR3 nucleotide sequence: TGTGCCAGCAGCTTGACCAAGAACACAGATACGCAGTATTTT.

The rearrangement links TRBV10-3 to TRBJ2-7, with D possibly matching TRBD1 (6 bases). CDR1 and CDR2 (germline): ENHRY, SYGVKD. Between the trimmed V and J ends, which lost 11 bases and 4 bases, there was a span of 15 bases. This CDR3 is built from 12 residues. This chain's CDR3 is CAASTGNYEQYF. The CDR3 DNA sequence: TGTGCCGCGTCCACAGGGAATTACGAGCAGTACTTC.

This chain joins TRBV29-1 and TRBJ2-7, with 10 nucleotides matching TRBD1. The CDR3 sequence is 14 residues long. CDR1 is SQVTM and CDR2 is ANQGSEA in the germline V gene. The junction had 7 bases not matched to a gene; V was cut back by 5 bases and J by 3 bases. The CDR3 loop is CSVTGTGDIYEQYF. The CDR3 DNA follows: TGCAGCGTTACCGGGACAGGGGATATCTACGAGCAGTACTTC.

This clonotype turned up a few times. The rearrangement joins TRBV5-5 to TRBJ1-1; D may be TRBD1 (5 bases). This CDR3 is 17 amino acids long. With 0 bases removed from V and 2 bases from J, the gap between germline ends came to 17 bases. Germline lookup yields CDR1 SGHKS and CDR2 YYEKEE (reference sequence). The CDR3 DNA reads as TGTGCCAGCAGCTTGGTCGTTACAGGTCTCTCAAACACTGAAGCTTTCTTT. Protein: CASSLVVTGLSNTEAFF.

The sample holds many counts of this clonotype. The chain couples TRBV7-6 to TRBJ2-2; a possible D gene is TRBD1 (6 bases). CDR3 size: 15 residues. V lost 5 bases to trimming and J lost 3 bases, with 13 bases between them. Germline V gene sequence: CDR1 SGHVS, CDR2 FNYEAQ. The CDR3 DNA follows: TGTGCCAGCAGCCCCTTAGGGGGAGACACCGGGGAGCTGTTTTTT. Protein product: CASSPLGGDTGELFF.

This clonotype has at least ten counts. J is TRBJ1-3 and V is TRBV2; a possible D gene is TRBD1 (5 bases). Germline V gene lookup returns CDR1 SNHLY and CDR2 FYNNEI. The V end lost 10 bases, the J end lost 8 bases, and 21 bases lay between the germline ends. The CDR3 has 14 residues. The CDR3 is CATPGRSKEDTIYF. The CDR3 DNA follows: TGTGCCACCCCGGGACGGTCAAAGGAAGACACCATATATTTT.

This clonotype was counted only a few times. The rearrangement joins TRBV5-6 to TRBJ2-7, with TRBD2 matching 7 bases. The CDR3 has 13 amino acids. Germline lookup yields CDR1 SGHDT and CDR2 YYEEEE. With V trimmed by 5 bases and J by 2 bases, 4 bases remained unmatched. The CDR3: CASSPGGAYEQYV. CDR3 nucleotide sequence: TGTGCCAGCAGTCCGGGGGGTGCCTACGAGCAGTACGTC.

For this clonotype: The CDR3 does not close with the conserved phenylalanine or tryptophan, likely indicating a read error. The J gene is TRBJ1-5, the V gene TRBV5-1; TRBD1 agrees at 7 bases. Germline V gene data show CDR1 as SGHRS and CDR2 as YFSETQ. This CDR3 contains 13 residues. The V and J ends lost 1 base and 5 bases, in that order; junction bases with no gene match: 0. DNA for the CDR3: TGCGCCAGCAGCTTGCAGGGGGATCAGCCCCAGCATTGT. Translating gives CASSLQGDQPQHC.

This clonotype was detected many times. The CDR3 DNA follows: TGTGCCAGCAGCTTAAGGGGGACTAGTTACGAGCAGTACGTC. Its protein product is CASSLRGTSYEQYV. This chain connects TRBV7-8 to TRBJ2-7; 8 positions agree with TRBD2. CDR1 is SGHVS, CDR2 FQNEAQ, per germline. Trimming cost V 2 bases and J 4 bases; bases outside gene matches: 4. This CDR3 has 14 amino acids.

The V call is TRBV20-1, the J call TRBJ2-3; a weak D match, TRBD2 (7 bases). CDR1 and CDR2 from the germline V gene are DFQATT and SNEGSKA (reference sequence). This CDR3 contains 16 residues. V lost 0 bases and J lost 2, with 15 bases in between. CDR3 sequence (DNA): TGCAGTGCTAGAGAGGGGGCGGGGGAGTTCACAGATACGCAGTATTTT. Translating gives CSAREGAGEFTDTQYF.

This clonotype was seen a few times. The rearrangement links TRBV27 to TRBJ1-1; no definite D call. Germline values: CDR1 MNHEY, CDR2 SMNVEV (reference sequence). This CDR3 is built from 12 residues. Trimming shortened V by 4 bases and J by 4 bases, and 7 bases separated the two germline ends. Here the CDR3 DNA reads TGTGCCAGCAGTTCCTTGGGCACTGAAGCTTTCTTT. Encoded protein: CASSSLGTEAFF.

The table lists this clonotype with a few counts. The V gene is TRBV7-8, the J gene TRBJ2-1; 12 bases align to TRBD2. This CDR3 is 17 amino acids long. V dropped 2 bases and J dropped 9; count of bases not matched to a gene: 11. Looked up from germline, CDR1 is SGHVS and CDR2 is FQNEAQ. CDR3 region: CASSLLAGGQFEGEQFF. The CDR3 DNA sequence: TGTGCCAGCAGCTTACTAGCGGGGGGGCAGTTTGAAGGTGAGCAGTTCTTC.

This clonotype came up a few times. The chain joins TRBV23-1 to TRBJ2-3, with D perhaps TRBD1 or TRBD2 (5 bases each). TRBV23-1 qualifies as an ORF whose function is uncertain. The CDR3 contains 15 residues. The germline V and J ends were trimmed by 6 bases and 1 base, with 14 bases remaining between them. CDR3 nucleotide sequence: TGCGCCAGCAGCCCCCGGGGACCAGGCACAGATACGCAGTATTTT. Translated, it gives CASSPRGPGTDTQYF.

J is TRBJ1-2 and V is TRBV20-1; D remains unclear. Germline V lookup: CDR1 DFQATT, CDR2 SNEGSKA (reference sequence). Trimming stripped 1 base from V and 9 bases from J, with 21 bases between. The CDR3 totals 15 residues. CDR3 amino acids: CSARVQEGGVGSYTF. DNA for the CDR3: TGCAGTGCTAGAGTACAAGAGGGTGGGGTAGGAAGCTACACCTTC.

CDR3: CASLAGARGETQYF. The CDR3 DNA reads TGTGCCAGCTTAGCGGGGGCCAGAGGAGAGACCCAGTACTTC. The genes are TRBV6-1 and TRBJ2-5; 9 nucleotides agree with TRBD2. Germline lookup yields CDR1 MNHNS and CDR2 SASEGT. J gave up 4 bases and V 8 bases, and 8 bases lay outside the gene matches. CDR3 size: 14 residues.

DNA for the CDR3: TGCAGTGCCTTTAGACTGCTCAATGAGCAGTTCTTC. As protein: CSAFRLLNEQFF. The V and J genes are TRBV20-1 and TRBJ2-1, with D uncertain. This CDR3 comprises 12 residues. Germline CDR1 and CDR2: DFQATT and SNEGSKA (reference sequence). The V end was cut by 6 bases, the J end by 6 bases, with 12 bases between.

This clonotype was detected many times. In nucleotides, the CDR3 is TGTGCCAGCAGTTCCCAGTACGAGCAGTACGTC. Its translation is CASSSQYEQYV. The J gene is TRBJ2-7, the V gene TRBV28; D is unresolved. From germline, CDR1 is MDHEN and CDR2 SYDVKM. The CDR3 is 11 residues long. Trimming pared 4 bases from V and 4 bases from J, leaving 5 bases between.

This chain links TRBV7-6 with TRBJ2-2; D is undetermined. V dropped 1 base and J dropped 6 bases, with 15 bases sitting between them. This CDR3 contains 16 residues. Germline values: CDR1 SGHVS, CDR2 FNYEAQ. The CDR3 bases are TGTGCCAGCAGCTTAGGTGCAATACTGGCGCCCGGGGAGCTGTTTTTT. Protein product: CASSLGAILAPGELFF.

The chain carries TRBV10-3 and TRBJ1-5; D unresolved. The CDR3 runs to 15 residues. CDR1 and CDR2 (germline): ENHRY, SYGVKD. V lost 0 bases, J lost 3 bases, and 9 bases lay in between. The CDR3: CAISESAGYNQPQHF. The CDR3 nucleotides read TGTGCCATCAGTGAGTCTGCAGGATACAATCAGCCCCAGCATTTT.

V and J are TRBV6-2 or TRBV6-3 and TRBJ2-1; 9 bases agree with TRBD1. This CDR3 comprises 24 residues. The germline CDR1 and CDR2 sequences are MNHEY and SVGEGT. Trimming cost V 0 bases and J 5 bases; bases outside gene matches: 29. The CDR3 DNA is TGTGCCAGCAGTTACTCGATCCTATTCTCAAGCAAATTTGGCCGGGACAGGGTAAACAATGAGCAGTTCTTC. Amino acid sequence: CASSYSILFSSKFGRDRVNNEQFF.

This clonotype was counted many times. The rearrangement links TRBV6-1 to TRBJ2-3; 12 bases fit TRBD2. CDR3 length equals 14 residues. V lost 6 bases and J lost 8; bases outside the gene matches: 6. Germline V lookup: CDR1 MNHNS, CDR2 SASEGT. In DNA, the CDR3 is TGTGCCAGCAGACCGACTAGCGGGGGAGGTACGCAGTATTTT. Protein: CASRPTSGGGTQYF.

V usage is TRBV6-1 and J usage is TRBJ1-6; 8 bases line up with TRBD1. Germline assignment: CDR1 MNHNS and CDR2 SASEGT. The V and J ends lost 7 bases and 5 bases, in that order; junction bases with no gene match: 4. This CDR3 contains 14 residues. The CDR3 loop reads CASKLGQDNSPLHF. CDR3 nucleotide sequence: TGTGCCAGCAAACTGGGACAGGATAATTCACCCCTCCACTTT.

In regard to this clonotype: Just one base apart from a much larger clone, this may be a read error. Since no conserved phenylalanine or tryptophan closes the CDR3, a read error is the likely cause. V usage is TRBV19 and J usage is TRBJ1-3; D is perhaps TRBD1 (6 bases). Germline V gene data show CDR1 as LNHDA and CDR2 as SQIVND (reference sequence). V was cut by 6 bases and J by 1 base, with 10 bases left in between. The CDR3 is 14 residues long. DNA of the CDR3: TGTGCCAGTAGAGAACAGGGATCTGGAAACACCATATATTCT. Translated: CASREQGSGNTIYS.